The 24 T cell receptor beta chains below come from one sample, sequenced in a study of blood T cell repertoires in COVID-19. TCRdb's copy holds only in-frame clones and misses some; the assay was immunoSEQ multiplex PCR. The data hold 90,000 to 130,000 clones, with over 70% observed a single time. Sequencing was carried out using peripheral blood. Receptor source: a woman in her 70s with acute or convalescent COVID-19.

V is TRBV6-5 and J is TRBJ2-5, with D perhaps matching TRBD1 (6 bases). CDR1 is MNHEY, CDR2 SVGAGI, per germline. Between the trimmed V and J ends, which lost 5 bases and 7 bases, there was a span of 17 bases. The CDR3 covers 14 residues. The CDR3 nucleotides read TGTGCCAGCAGTATCGACAGGACCGGTTGGACCCAGTACTTC. Its translation: CASSIDRTGWTQYF.

The count of this clone is one. The chain combines TRBV27 with TRBJ2-7, with 7 bases matching TRBD1. This CDR3 has 15 amino acids. Germline loops: CDR1 MNHEY, CDR2 SMNVEV (reference sequence). V dropped 4 bases and J dropped 5; count of bases not matched to a gene: 11. CDR3 amino acids: CASSYIAGGSDEQYF. The CDR3 DNA is TGTGCCAGCAGTTACATCGCAGGGGGATCGGACGAGCAGTACTTC.

The V gene is TRBV29-1, the J gene TRBJ2-1; TRBD2 matches 12 bases. Germline trimming cut 4 bases from V and 7 bases from J; bases unmatched to any gene: 11. The CDR3 has 16 amino acids. The germline V gene encodes CDR1 SQVTM and CDR2 ANQGSEA. The CDR3 spells CSVGPRLAGVANEQFF. CDR3 in DNA: TGCAGCGTTGGCCCCAGACTAGCGGGAGTTGCAAATGAGCAGTTCTTC.

The chain employs TRBV3-1 (or the pseudogene TRBV3-2) and TRBJ2-5; D not resolved. Trimming removed 0 bases from V and 5 bases from J, with 10 bases in between. The CDR3 covers 14 residues. Germline V gene data show CDR1 as LGHDT and CDR2 as YNNKEL (reference sequence). CDR3 in amino acids: CASSQDAGAETQYF. DNA of the CDR3: TGTGCCAGCAGCCAAGATGCCGGAGCTGAGACCCAGTACTTC.

V gene TRBV24-1 combines with J gene TRBJ1-5, with D possibly being TRBD1 (5 bases). The V end was cut by 4 bases, the J end by 3 bases, with 9 bases between. Germline V CDR1 and CDR2: KGHDR, SFDVKD. The CDR3 sequence is 14 residues long. The CDR3 coding sequence is TGTGCCACCAGTGACAGGGATCCCAATCAGCCCCAGCATTTT. As protein: CATSDRDPNQPQHF.

J is TRBJ2-1 and V is TRBV4-2; 9 bases are shared with TRBD2. J gave up 8 bases and V 0 bases, and 5 bases lay outside the gene matches. CDR1 is LGHNA, CDR2 YNFKEQ, per germline. The CDR3 is 15 amino acids. CDR3 sequence: CASSQEGGGVHEQFF. For the CDR3, the DNA is TGTGCCAGCAGCCAAGAGGGCGGGGGGGTCCATGAGCAGTTCTTC.

This clone has a handful of counts. The chain has TRBV30 and TRBJ1-5; 7 bases agree with TRBD1. Germline loops: CDR1 GTSNPN, CDR2 SVGIG (reference sequence). With 0 bases clipped from V and 2 bases from J, the junction kept 4 bases outside the gene matches. This CDR3 region has 15 residues. The CDR3 reads CAWSVLGTGNQPQHF. The CDR3 DNA is TGTGCCTGGAGTGTACTTGGGACAGGCAATCAGCCCCAGCATTTT.

The chain is built from TRBV6-2 or TRBV6-3 and TRBJ1-4, with TRBD1 matching over 8 bases. CDR1 and CDR2 from the germline V gene are MNHEY and SVGEGT. The CDR3 totals 18 residues. With 3 bases clipped from V and 0 bases from J, the junction kept 9 bases outside the gene matches. CDR3 in DNA: TGTGCCAGCAGTTATCCTGGACAGGGATGGGCAACTAATGAAAAACTGTTTTTT. Its translation is CASSYPGQGWATNEKLFF.

The V call is TRBV12-3 or TRBV12-4, the J call TRBJ1-4, with D possibly TRBD1 on 5 matching bases. This CDR3 region has 13 residues. V lost 7 bases, J lost 8 bases, and 14 bases lay in between. The CDR3 DNA follows: TGTGCCAGCACCCGGGGACTTTACGAAAAACTGTTTTTT. Protein product: CASTRGLYEKLFF.

V usage is TRBV19 and J usage is TRBJ2-3; TRBD2 aligns across 15 bases. V shed 4 bases, J shed 7 bases, and the junction held 9 bases outside the gene matches. CDR3 length equals 17 residues. Germline loops: CDR1 LNHDA, CDR2 SQIVND (reference sequence). CDR3 nucleotides: TGTGCCAGTAGTAGGGGACTAGCGGGGGGAGCGCCATATACGCAGTATTTT. This codes for CASSRGLAGGAPYTQYF.

The rearrangement links TRBV5-1 to TRBJ1-6, with 7 bases that match TRBD1. CDR1 SGHRS and CDR2 YFSETQ come from the germline V gene. This CDR3 is 15 amino acids long. J lost 6 bases, V lost 0 bases, and 3 bases had no gene match. CDR3 bases: TGCGCCAGCAGCTTGGCCTCAGGGGGTAATTCACCCCTCCACTTT. Translated, it gives CASSLASGGNSPLHF.

The V call is TRBV12-2, the J call TRBJ2-1; the listed D gene, TRBD2, was not tested against the DNA. TRBV12-2 corresponds to a pseudogene. CDR3 length: 16 residues. The CDR3 nucleotides are TGTGCAAGTCGCCCCCGGGGGGAGCGGGAGGGGGTTGAGCAGTTCTTC. It translates to CASRPRGEREGVEQFF.

This chain joins TRBV11-2 and TRBJ2-7; D might be TRBD2 (5 bases). V was cut by 1 base and J by 9 bases, with 19 bases left in between. This CDR3 is 15 amino acids long. Germline lookup yields CDR1 SGHAT and CDR2 FQNNGV. The CDR3 spells CASSLGPGISGLQYF. Written as DNA, the CDR3 is TGTGCCAGCAGCTTAGGCCCGGGAATTTCAGGTTTGCAGTACTTC.

The chain joins TRBV9 to TRBJ1-3, with no clear D. This CDR3 comprises 13 residues. Trimming stripped 1 base from V and 2 bases from J, with 4 bases between. The germline CDR1 and CDR2 sequences are SGDLS and YYNGEE. The CDR3 sequence: CASSVSTGNTIYF. The CDR3 nucleotides are TGTGCCAGCAGCGTATCAACTGGAAACACCATATATTTT.

This clone was counted between two and nine times. This sequence joins TRBV7-9 and TRBJ1-1; 11 nucleotides match TRBD1. CDR3 size: 17 residues. V dropped 5 bases and J dropped 6; count of bases not matched to a gene: 14. CDR1 is SEHNR and CDR2 is FQNEAQ in the germline V gene (reference sequence). The CDR3 DNA sequence: TGTGCCAGCAGCGGCCGGACAGGGGGCGCGTGGGGGGCTGAAGCTTTCTTT. Its protein is CASSGRTGGAWGAEAFF.

The rearrangement joins TRBV5-1 to TRBJ1-5; no reliable D call. This CDR3 has 14 amino acids. V dropped 3 bases and J dropped 2 bases, with 9 bases sitting between them. Germline V gives CDR1 SGHRS, CDR2 YFSETQ. The CDR3 loop reads CASSSGGGNQPQHF. In nucleotides, the CDR3 is TGCGCCAGCAGCTCGGGAGGAGGCAATCAGCCCCAGCATTTT.

This chain joins TRBV6-1 and TRBJ2-7; TRBD1 might be the D (5 bases). The V gene lost 2 bases and the J gene lost 6 bases, with 17 bases spanning the gap. The CDR3 covers 15 residues. Germline CDR1 is MNHNS and CDR2 is SASEGT. The CDR3 DNA is TGTGCCAGCAGTGAAAGGGCAGGGCGCACGGGCGAGCAGTACTTC. Translating gives CASSERAGRTGEQYF.

The chain uses TRBV2 and TRBJ1-4; tentative D call: TRBD1 (5 bases). Looked up from germline, CDR1 is SNHLY and CDR2 is FYNNEI. The length of the CDR3 is 14 residues. V gave up 2 bases and J gave up 8 bases, with 12 bases separating them. The CDR3 here is CASSEHGQSEKLFF. In DNA, the CDR3 is TGTGCCAGCAGTGAACACGGACAAAGCGAAAAACTGTTTTTT.

The chain employs TRBV6-6 and TRBJ2-1; weak D call: TRBD2 (6 bases). Trimming took 5 bases from V and 6 from J, leaving 20 bases between them. Germline values: CDR1 MNHNY, CDR2 SVGAGI (reference sequence). The CDR3 sequence is 16 residues long. CDR3 in DNA: TGTGCCAGCAGTACCTCCCTTAGCGGAGGCGTCAATGAGCAGTTCTTC. Translated: CASSTSLSGGVNEQFF.

The rearrangement joins TRBV18 to TRBJ1-1; tentative D call: TRBD1 (5 bases). The CDR3 is 14 residues long. Per the germline V gene, CDR1 is KGHSH and CDR2 is LQKENI. Trimming removed 1 base at V and 5 bases at J, with 11 bases between. CDR3: CASSPRRGGTEAFF. DNA of the CDR3: TGTGCCAGCTCACCACGAAGGGGAGGGACTGAAGCTTTCTTT.

V is TRBV18 and J is TRBJ1-6, with D perhaps matching TRBD1 (5 bases). Germline V gene sequence: CDR1 KGHSH, CDR2 LQKENI. The length of the CDR3 is 16 residues. V was clipped by 3 bases and J by 4 bases, with 13 bases between them. In DNA, the CDR3 is TGTGCCAGCTCACCGGACACCCTTTCGTATAATTCACCCCTCCACTTT. Its translation: CASSPDTLSYNSPLHF.

The chain links TRBV3-1 (or the pseudogene TRBV3-2) to TRBJ1-5; a possible D gene is TRBD1 (5 bases). The CDR3 totals 13 residues. V was pared by 8 bases and J by 2 bases, with 10 bases between. The germline V gene has CDR1 LGHDT and CDR2 YNNKEL (reference sequence). The CDR3 nucleotides read TGTGCCAGCTCCTCCAGGGGCAATCAGCCCCAGCATTTT. It codes for CASSSRGNQPQHF.

V is TRBV4-1 and J is TRBJ2-2; D perhaps matches TRBD1 (6 bases). Germline V lookup: CDR1 MGHRA, CDR2 YSYEKL. The CDR3 runs to 16 residues. Trimming removed 4 bases from V and 1 base from J, with 13 bases in between. CDR3 amino acids: CASSPLGQMNTGELFF. CDR3 nucleotide sequence: TGCGCCAGCAGCCCGCTTGGACAGATGAACACCGGGGAGCTGTTTTTT.

This clone came up once. The rearrangement joins TRBV14 to TRBJ1-1; D gene uncertain. This CDR3 is built from 13 residues. Germline V gives CDR1 SGHDN, CDR2 FVKESK. Trimming stripped 5 bases from V and 5 bases from J, with 12 bases between. The CDR3 protein is CASSTDPGTEAFF. The CDR3 DNA sequence: TGTGCCAGCAGCACTGACCCGGGGACTGAAGCTTTCTTT. Together with reference TRBV14 and TRBJ1-1, the CDR3 gives the full variable domain: EAGVTQFPSHSVIEKGQTVTLRCDPISGHDNLYWYRRVMGKEIKFLLHFVKESKQDESGMPNNRFLAERTGGTYSTLKVQPAELEDSGVYFCASSTDPGTEAFFGQGTRLTVV.